The rows below give T cell receptor beta chains drawn from one sample of a study of shared clonotypes between healthy human individuals. Measured with immunoSEQ multiplex PCR; TCRdb has only the in-frame clones, and not every one. The repertoire includes 450,000 to 500,000 clones, over 70% of them detected once, and approximately 11% sits in the top ten. The sample was PBMCs. These receptors were obtained from a woman aged 40 to 50 in good health. Some clones in this sample may be carry-over from other donors' samples. CDR3s include the opening cysteine and the closing phenylalanine or tryptophan. A D gene is named only where the DNA matches it firmly. Some rows mark clone size as missing; the rest say once, few, many or name a class of expanded clone.

clone_size: NA
j_call: TRBJ2-2
d_call: NA
v_call: TRBV4-2
cdr3_aa: CASSQDRPGELFF
cdr3_nt: TGTGCCAGCAGCCAAGATCGCCCCGGGGAGCTGTTTTTT

clone_size: NA
j_call: TRBJ1-2
d_call: NA
v_call: TRBV5-4
cdr3_aa: CASSLAEREYFYGYTF
cdr3_nt: TGTGCCAGCAGCTTGGCCGAGAGGGAATACTTCTATGGCTACACCTTC

clone_size: few
j_call: TRBJ2-1
d_call: NA
v_call: TRBV7-2
cdr3_aa: CASSAGPGGSNEQFF
cdr3_nt: TGTGCCAGCAGCGCGGGACCTGGGGGTTCTAATGAGCAGTTCTTC

clone_size: NA
j_call: TRBJ1-2
d_call: TRBD1
v_call: TRBV5-6
cdr3_aa: CASRRDRGRLYGYTF
cdr3_nt: TGTGCCAGCAGACGTGACAGGGGGCGCCTCTATGGCTACACCTTC

clone_size: NA
j_call: TRBJ2-3
d_call: NA
v_call: TRBV6-1
cdr3_aa: CASTEGGTRTDTQYF
cdr3_nt: TGTGCCAGCACCGAGGGCGGGACGAGGACAGATACGCAGTATTTT

clone_size: NA
j_call: TRBJ1-5
d_call: NA
v_call: TRBV15
cdr3_aa: CATSREPQPAGGPQHF
cdr3_nt: TGTGCCACCAGCAGAGAACCACAGCCCGCCGGTGGTCCCCAGCATTTT

clone_size: NA
j_call: TRBJ2-1
d_call: TRBD2
v_call: TRBV5-1
cdr3_aa: CASPPAGGPYNEQFF
cdr3_nt: TGCGCCAGCCCGCCAGCGGGAGGGCCGTACAATGAGCAGTTCTTC

clone_size: NA
j_call: TRBJ1-5
d_call: NA
v_call: TRBV28
cdr3_aa: CASSPRGYRPGNQPQHF
cdr3_nt: TGTGCCAGCAGTCCCCGAGGGTATCGACCGGGCAATCAGCCCCAGCATTTT

clone_size: NA
j_call: TRBJ1-2
d_call: TRBD1
v_call: TRBV4-3
cdr3_aa: CASSYNQGDDGYTF
cdr3_nt: TGCGCCAGCAGCTACAATCAGGGGGACGATGGCTACACCTTC

clone_size: NA
j_call: TRBJ2-6
d_call: NA
v_call: TRBV5-1
cdr3_aa: CASSLWQGRSGANVLTF
cdr3_nt: TGCGCCAGCAGCTTATGGCAGGGAAGGTCTGGGGCCAACGTCCTGACTTTC

clone_size: many
j_call: TRBJ2-1
d_call: NA
v_call: TRBV5-1
cdr3_aa: CASSLGQRTYNEQFF
cdr3_nt: TGCGCCAGCAGCTTGGGACAGAGGACCTACAATGAGCAGTTCTTC

clone_size: NA
j_call: TRBJ2-7
d_call: TRBD2
v_call: TRBV6-6
cdr3_aa: CASSYSFGRGGYEQYF
cdr3_nt: TGTGCCAGCAGTTATTCCTTCGGGAGGGGGGGCTACGAGCAGTACTTC

clone_size: once
j_call: TRBJ2-1
d_call: TRBD2
v_call: TRBV10-3
cdr3_aa: CAISSRLAGGSNEQFF
cdr3_nt: TGTGCCATCAGTTCACGACTAGCGGGAGGAAGTAATGAGCAGTTCTTC

clone_size: few
j_call: TRBJ2-3
d_call: TRBD1
v_call: TRBV7-6
cdr3_aa: CASSLGIPGQGGTDTQYF
cdr3_nt: TGTGCCAGCAGCTTAGGGATTCCGGGACAGGGAGGCACAGATACGCAGTATTTT

clone_size: NA
j_call: TRBJ2-1
d_call: NA
v_call: TRBV7-2
cdr3_aa: CASRYYNEQFF
cdr3_nt: TGTGCCAGCAGGTACTACAATGAGCAGTTCTTC

clone_size: NA
j_call: TRBJ2-1
d_call: TRBD1
v_call: TRBV5-1
cdr3_aa: CASSLGQGYEQFF
cdr3_nt: TGCGCCAGCAGCTTGGGACAGGGCTATGAGCAGTTCTTC

clone_size: NA
j_call: TRBJ2-1
d_call: TRBD1
v_call: TRBV4-3
cdr3_aa: CASSQGARQGIHEQFF
cdr3_nt: TGCGCCAGCAGCCAAGGGGCGCGACAGGGGATCCATGAGCAGTTCTTC

clone_size: NA
j_call: TRBJ2-6
d_call: NA
v_call: TRBV7-7
cdr3_aa: CASSSEIRDHSGANVLTF
cdr3_nt: TGTGCTAGCAGCTCAGAAATCCGGGATCACTCTGGGGCCAACGTCCTGACTTTC

clone_size: NA
j_call: TRBJ2-7
d_call: TRBD1
v_call: TRBV5-1
cdr3_aa: CASSLDYRTGKLITYEQYF
cdr3_nt: TGCGCCAGCAGCTTGGATTATCGGACAGGAAAATTGATTACCTACGAGCAGTACTTC

clone_size: NA
j_call: TRBJ1-5
d_call: NA
v_call: TRBV28
cdr3_aa: CASRSTGSISNQPQHF
cdr3_nt: TGTGCCAGCAGATCAACAGGGAGTATTAGCAATCAGCCCCAGCATTTT

clone_size: NA
j_call: TRBJ2-3
d_call: TRBD2
v_call: TRBV5-1
cdr3_aa: CASSFITSGNTDTQYF
cdr3_nt: TGCGCCAGCAGCTTTATAACTAGCGGGAACACAGATACGCAGTATTTT

clone_size: NA
j_call: TRBJ2-7
d_call: NA
v_call: TRBV5-1
cdr3_aa: CASSLKLSSEKSMEQYF
cdr3_nt: TGCGCCAGCAGCTTAAAACTTTCTAGCGAGAAGTCCATGGAGCAGTACTTC

clone_size: NA
j_call: TRBJ1-1
d_call: NA
v_call: TRBV6-1
cdr3_aa: CASSSGGGFTEAFF
cdr3_nt: TGTGCCAGCAGTAGTGGAGGGGGATTCACTGAAGCTTTCTTT

clone_size: once
j_call: TRBJ2-1
d_call: TRBD2
v_call: TRBV14
cdr3_aa: CASSQASGSQYNEQFF
cdr3_nt: TGTGCCAGCAGCCAAGCTAGCGGGAGCCAATACAATGAGCAGTTCTTC